The next 27 T cell receptor beta chains were all read from a single sample in a study of Ad26.COV2.S vaccination and SARS-CoV-2 variants. The repertoire was sequenced with immunoSEQ multiplex PCR; TCRdb's copy has only in-frame clones and lacks some. The table has around 350,000 clones, around 92% seen once. Sample: peripheral blood, taken after recovery from COVID-19. These receptors all come from a human donor who had recovered from COVID-19.

This chain joins TRBV9 and TRBJ1-5; 10 bases fit TRBD1. The germline V gene has CDR1 SGDLS and CDR2 YYNGEE. J gave up 8 bases and V 4 bases, and 6 bases lay outside the gene matches. This CDR3 is 14 amino acids long. Written as DNA, the CDR3 is TGTGCCAGCAGCACCTCGGGACAGGGGAAGCCCCAGCATTTT. It specifies CASSTSGQGKPQHF. The entire variable domain, with the rest obtained from reference TRBV9 and TRBJ1-5, is as follows: DSGVTQTPKHLITATGQRVTLRCSPRSGDLSVYWYQQSLDQGLQFLIQYYNGEERAKGNILERFSAQQFPDLHSELNLSSLELGDSALYFCASSTSGQGKPQHFGDGTRLSIL.

Worth noting for this clone: This specimen includes other DNA sequences encoding the same CDR3. The CDR3 spells CASSPGTGGEKLFF. DNA for the CDR3: TGCGCCAGCAGCCCTGGGACAGGGGGTGAAAAACTGTTTTTT. The chain is built from TRBV5-1 and TRBJ1-4; 11 bases line up with TRBD1. Trimming cost V 4 bases and J 7 bases; bases outside gene matches: 3. This CDR3 spans 14 amino acids. Germline CDR1 and CDR2: SGHRS and YFSETQ.

This chain connects TRBV18 to TRBJ1-3; no reliable D call. V was cut by 6 bases and J by 4 bases, with 19 bases left in between. CDR3 length equals 16 residues. CDR1 KGHSH and CDR2 LQKENI come from the germline V gene. CDR3: CASSPEVRQSGNTIYF. The DNA for the CDR3 is TGTGCCAGCTCGCCCGAGGTGAGGCAGTCCGGAAACACCATATATTTT. The full variable domain, its missing parts supplied by reference TRBV18 and TRBJ1-3, is NAGVMQNPRHLVRRRGQEARLRCSPMKGHSHVYWYRQLPEEGLKFMVYLQKENIIDESGMPKERFSAEFPKEGPSILRIQQVVRGDSAAYFCASSPEVRQSGNTIYFGEGSWLTVV.

The V gene is TRBV19, the J gene TRBJ1-2, with TRBD1 matching over 7 bases. This CDR3 is built from 13 residues. Germline CDR1 reads LNHDA; CDR2 reads SQIVND (reference sequence). Germline trimming cut 5 bases from V and 4 bases from J; bases unmatched to any gene: 4. The CDR3 loop is CASSSQGTYGYTF. In DNA, the CDR3 is TGTGCCAGTAGTTCACAGGGGACCTATGGCTACACCTTC. The full variable domain, rest sourced from reference TRBV19 and TRBJ1-2, is DGGITQSPKYLFRKEGQNVTLSCEQNLNHDAMYWYRQDPGQGLRLIYYSQIVNDFQKGDIAEGYSVSREKKESFPLTVTSAQKNPTAFYLCASSSQGTYGYTFGSGTRLTVV.

The genes are TRBV3-1 (or the pseudogene TRBV3-2) and TRBJ2-6; weak D call: TRBD2 (6 bases). The CDR3 contains 17 residues. Germline CDR1 is LGHDT and CDR2 is YNNKEL (reference sequence). Trimming pared 1 base from V and 2 bases from J, leaving 12 bases between. CDR3 bases: TGTGCCAGCAGCCAAGGCTGGGGGGTCGCTGGGGCCAACGTCCTGACTTTC. The encoded protein is CASSQGWGVAGANVLTF.

The rearrangement joins TRBV6-5 to TRBJ1-1, with 9 positions matching TRBD1. This CDR3 contains 15 residues. Trimming at V came to 5 bases and at J to 1 base, leaving 5 bases not matched to a gene. Germline V CDR1 and CDR2: MNHEY, SVGAGI. DNA of the CDR3: TGTGCCAGCAGTACAGGGGGCGGGTGGAACACTGAAGCTTTCTTT. The encoded protein is CASSTGGGWNTEAFF.

The rearrangement links TRBV2 to TRBJ2-3; D call uncertain. The CDR3 has 16 residues. Trimming left V 2 bases short and J 4 bases short, with 16 bases between. Germline assignment: CDR1 SNHLY and CDR2 FYNNEI. The CDR3: CASSERAVIIADTQYF. The CDR3 nucleotides are TGTGCCAGCAGTGAAAGGGCCGTAATAATCGCAGATACGCAGTATTTT.

The CDR3 nucleotides are TGTGCCAGCAGCCCTCTGTTTGGCGGGGGGAACACAGATACGCAGTATTTT. Translation: CASSPLFGGGNTDTQYF. This chain connects TRBV7-2 to TRBJ2-3, with 8 bases matching TRBD2. The germline V gene encodes CDR1 SGHTA and CDR2 FQGNSA. The CDR3 runs 17 residues. V shed 5 bases and J 2 bases; nucleotides not matched to a gene: 12.

The chain uses TRBV9 and TRBJ2-2, with D unclear. CDR3 size: 13 residues. Germline CDR1 reads SGDLS; CDR2 reads YYNGEE. Trimming shortened V by 5 bases and J by 2 bases, and 7 bases separated the two germline ends. The CDR3 region is CASSWTNTGELFF. The CDR3 DNA is TGTGCCAGCAGTTGGACCAACACCGGGGAGCTGTTTTTT.

V usage is TRBV6-2 or TRBV6-3 and J usage is TRBJ1-1; 9 bases line up with TRBD1. The CDR3 spans 14 residues. The ends lost 6 bases at V and 1 base at J; junction bases unmatched: 3. CDR1 and CDR2 (germline): MNHEY, SVGEGT. CDR3 nucleotides: TGTGCCAGCAGCAAGGGACAGGGGAACACTGAAGCTTTCTTT. Encoded protein: CASSKGQGNTEAFF.

The chain employs TRBV5-1 and TRBJ1-2; D not certain. V lost 3 bases and J lost 4, with 10 bases in between. The CDR3 has 13 amino acids. Germline V lookup: CDR1 SGHRS, CDR2 YFSETQ. This chain's CDR3 is CASSSDTGYGYTF. The CDR3 nucleotides read TGCGCCAGCAGCTCCGACACTGGCTATGGCTACACCTTC.

This clone was seen a single time. The chain is built from TRBV25-1 and TRBJ2-3; no clear D gene. CDR3 length equals 12 residues. Trimming stripped 8 bases from V and 6 bases from J, with 12 bases between. Germline loops: CDR1 MGHDK, CDR2 SYGVNS. The CDR3 region has the DNA TGTGCCAGCGCCGAAATAGGTGATACGCAGTATTTT. Its translation: CASAEIGDTQYF.

V and J are TRBV11-2 and TRBJ2-1; tentatively, D is TRBD1 (5 bases). The CDR3 is made up of 16 amino acids. Trimming left V 1 base short and J 6 bases short, with 16 bases between. Germline CDR1 is SGHAT and CDR2 is FQNNGV. CDR3 DNA sequence: TGTGCCAGCAGCTTAGGGTGGACGGTCACAGGCAATGAGCAGTTCTTC. Translating it yields CASSLGWTVTGNEQFF.

V usage is TRBV11-2 and J usage is TRBJ2-5, with D perhaps given as TRBD1 or TRBD2 (6 bases each). The germline CDR1 and CDR2 sequences are SGHAT and FQNNGV. V was pared by 0 bases and J by 4 bases, with 12 bases between. The CDR3 is 15 residues long. The CDR3 DNA reads TGTGCCAGCAGCTTAGATCGAGGGGGGCGAGAGACCCAGTACTTC. This translates into CASSLDRGGRETQYF.

This clone occurred a few times. This rearrangement joins TRBV18 to TRBJ1-3, with TRBD1 matching 8 bases. After removal of 7 bases from V and 0 bases from J, the junction contained 2 bases not matched to a gene. The CDR3 runs to 14 residues. The germline V gene has CDR1 KGHSH and CDR2 LQKENI. The CDR3 region is CASLDRASGNTIYF. The CDR3 DNA sequence: TGTGCCAGCTTGGACAGGGCCTCTGGAAACACCATATATTTT.

The rearrangement joins TRBV6-5 to TRBJ1-2; D gene unclear. Germline CDR1 reads MNHEY; CDR2 reads SVGAGI. Trimming cost V 9 bases and J 5 bases, with 10 bases left between them. This CDR3 is built from 11 residues. The CDR3 sequence: CASQTLYGYTF. The CDR3 DNA follows: TGTGCCAGTCAGACTCTGTATGGCTACACCTTC.

This clone occurred once. The genes are TRBV9 and TRBJ2-1; TRBD2 aligns across 7 bases. The germline CDR1 and CDR2 sequences are SGDLS and YYNGEE. Germline trimming cut 4 bases from V and 10 bases from J; bases unmatched to any gene: 8. The CDR3 extends over 13 amino acids. Here the CDR3 reads CASSPDRSGEQFF. For the CDR3, the DNA is TGTGCCAGCAGCCCGGACCGTAGCGGGGAGCAGTTCTTC. The complete variable domain, with remaining parts taken from reference TRBV9 and TRBJ2-1, reads DSGVTQTPKHLITATGQRVTLRCSPRSGDLSVYWYQQSLDQGLQFLIQYYNGEERAKGNILERFSAQQFPDLHSELNLSSLELGDSALYFCASSPDRSGEQFFGPGTRLTVL.

V is TRBV7-2 and J is TRBJ1-1; D not resolved. There are 14 residues in the CDR3. Germline lookup yields CDR1 SGHTA and CDR2 FQGNSA. V was cut by 3 bases and J by 0 bases, with 8 bases left in between. CDR3 protein: CASSFGVMNTEAFF. CDR3 nucleotide sequence: TGTGCCAGCAGCTTCGGGGTAATGAACACTGAAGCTTTCTTT.

The genes are TRBV5-1 and TRBJ1-5; D not certain. Looked up from germline, CDR1 is SGHRS and CDR2 is YFSETQ. Trimming left V 1 base short and J 4 bases short, with 6 bases between. The CDR3 spans 13 residues. The CDR3 loop is CASSLSENQPQHF. The CDR3 DNA follows: TGCGCCAGCAGCTTGTCTGAAAATCAGCCCCAGCATTTT.

The chain uses TRBV5-3 and TRBJ2-5; possible D gene TRBD1, 6 bases. TRBV5-3 is filed as an ORF, its function uncertain. The CDR3 loop spans 17 amino acids. Deletions cut 4 bases from V and 2 bases from J, with 21 bases between. CDR3 sequence: CARSRSRDKILQETQYF. CDR3 DNA: TGTGCCAGAAGCCGCTCCCGGGACAAGATCCTACAAGAGACCCAGTACTTC.

The DNA of the CDR3 is TGTGCCATCAGTGAGGGGGGGTTGAATTCACCCCTCCACTTT. It encodes CAISEGGLNSPLHF. V and J are TRBV10-3 and TRBJ1-6; weak D call: TRBD1 (5 bases). V gave up 2 bases and J gave up 7 bases, with 9 bases separating them. Germline V lookup: CDR1 ENHRY, CDR2 SYGVKD. The CDR3 is 14 amino acids.

This chain joins TRBV7-8 and TRBJ1-1; D gene unclear. Trimming shortened V by 7 bases and J by 1 base, and 13 bases separated the two germline ends. Germline V CDR1 and CDR2: SGHVS, FQNEAQ. This CDR3 region has 14 residues. CDR3 bases: TGTGCCAGCACCCATACTCAGAAGAACACTGAAGCTTTCTTT. Translating gives CASTHTQKNTEAFF.

J is TRBJ2-1 and V is TRBV7-9, with D maybe TRBD1 (6 bases). CDR1 SEHNR and CDR2 FQNEAQ come from the germline V gene (reference sequence). The length of the CDR3 is 13 residues. V lost 5 bases and J 8 bases, leaving 13 bases between the germline ends. CDR3 in DNA: TGTGCCAGCAGCCCCGGACAGCCCGATGAGCAGTTCTTC. Translated: CASSPGQPDEQFF.

This sequence joins TRBV20-1 and TRBJ1-2; 9 bases align to TRBD1. Germline V CDR1 and CDR2: DFQATT, SNEGSKA (reference sequence). The CDR3 spans 11 residues. V was clipped by 5 bases and J by 13 bases; unmatched bases: 8. CDR3 nucleotide sequence: TGCAGTGCTGCCGTTGGGACAGGGTGCACCTTC. It encodes CSAAVGTGCTF.

This clone was seen a single time. This chain connects TRBV12-5 to TRBJ2-1; weak D call: TRBD1 (7 bases). CDR3 length: 15 residues. Germline V lookup: CDR1 LGHNT, CDR2 FRNRAP. V lost 4 bases and J 4 bases, leaving 14 bases between the germline ends. CDR3 sequence (DNA): TGTGCTAGTGGTTCGATCCAGGGGGGATACAATGAGCAGTTCTTC. Encoded protein: CASGSIQGGYNEQFF.

This clone was recorded once. V is TRBV27 and J is TRBJ1-6; D unresolved. In germline, CDR1 is MNHEY, CDR2 SMNVEV (reference sequence). V shed 6 bases and J shed 5 bases, with 5 bases lying between them. The CDR3 has 12 residues. The CDR3 region is CASSQHNSPLHF. For the CDR3, the DNA is TGTGCCAGCAGCCAACATAATTCACCCCTCCACTTT.

This clone was seen only once. The chain uses TRBV19 and TRBJ2-5; the D call may be TRBD1 or TRBD2 (6 bases each). V was pared by 3 bases and J by 5 bases, with 16 bases between. The germline V gene has CDR1 LNHDA and CDR2 SQIVND (reference sequence). The CDR3 has 15 amino acids. CDR3 in DNA: TGTGCCAGTAGTATCCGTAGGGGGGCATGGGAGACCCAGTACTTC. Protein product: CASSIRRGAWETQYF.